This is a list of T cell receptor beta chains from one sample in a study of cytomegalovirus exposure and HLA in healthy donors. This table comes from immunoSEQ multiplex PCR, and its TCRdb copy is limited to in-frame clones, with some not included. Of tens of thousands of clones in the sample, roughly 61% were seen once. Sample: PBMCs. The source of these receptors is a woman between 40 and 55 years old in good health and CMV-seropositive. The CDR3 runs from the conserved cysteine through the conserved F or W. D genes are given only for firm matches. The size of a clone is reported for some rows only, either as once, few or many, or as a class for expanded clones.

abundance	d_gene	v_gene	j_gene	CDR3nt	CDR3aa
-	-	TRBV19	TRBJ1-1	TGTGCCAGTAGTTCGTGGGGGCACGCTGAAGCTTTCTTT	CASSSWGHAEAFF
few	TRBD1	TRBV7-8	TRBJ1-5	TGTGCCAGCAGCTCCGGCGTGACAGGGGGGGAAGCAGAACAGCCCCAGCATTTT	CASSSGVTGGEAEQPQHF
few	-	TRBV7-8	TRBJ2-2	TGTGCCAGCAGCCCCCTTGGGGGAGGGAACACCGGGGAGCTGTTTTTT	CASSPLGGGNTGELFF
-	-	TRBV6-5	TRBJ2-5	TGTGCCAGCGGACGGGGTCAAGAGACCCAGTACTTC	CASGRGQETQYF
-	-	TRBV5-1	TRBJ2-5	TGCGCCAGCAGCTTGGTCATGGGGGCCGGTGGGGCCCAGTACTTC	CASSLVMGAGGAQYF
-	-	TRBV11-2	TRBJ1-5	TGTGCCAGCAGCTTAGCAGGGCCGAATCAGCCCCAGCATTTT	CASSLAGPNQPQHF
-	TRBD1	TRBV5-4	TRBJ2-7	TGTGCCAGCAGCCCTCGGGACAGCTCCTACGAGCAGTACTTC	CASSPRDSSYEQYF
-	TRBD1	TRBV2	TRBJ2-1	TGTGCCAGCGCGGGACAGGGGGGTTATGAGCAGTTCTTC	CASAGQGGYEQFF
-	-	TRBV28	TRBJ1-4	TGTGCCAGCAAACCCATCGGACAGAATGAAAAACTGTTTTTT	CASKPIGQNEKLFF
-	TRBD1	TRBV27	TRBJ2-7	TGTGCCAGCAGACGCCAAGGGACAGCTATTATGTACGAGCAGTACTTC	CASRRQGTAIMYEQYF